This TCR beta chain was sequenced for a study of regulatory T cells in long-lasting Graves disease. V lost 0 bases to trimming and J lost 4 bases, with 14 bases between them. The germline V gene encodes CDR1 SGHRS and CDR2 YFSETQ. This CDR3 spans 15 amino acids. This clonotype was recorded at least ten times. Assembly of TCR beta libraries relied on iRepertoire HTBI primers together with Arm-PCR of CDR3 regions. TCRdb re-called the multiplex PCR reads with MiXCR, one entry per CDR3 protein. In the table there are about 620,000 distinct CDR3 sequences, roughly 15% of which are singletons. Stated time point: newly diagnosed GD, antithyroid drugs for less than 3 months. RNA extracted from PBMCs served as the sequencing template. Another study also made use of these data, one on T cells in Graves' hyperthyroidism and ophthalmopathy.

V is TRBV5-1 and J is TRBJ2-7; no reliable D call. The receptor comes from a woman aged 25 to 39 with Graves disease. Sequences were derived from peripheral blood mononuclear cells (PBMCs), sampled at new diagnosis, from a patient treated with antithyroid drugs. The CDR3 DNA follows: TGCGCCAGCAGCTTGGAAAACCCCTTAACTTACGAGCAGTACTTC. It encodes CASSLENPLTYEQYF.